This is a list of T cell receptor beta chains from one sample in a study of sequential checkpoint blockade in melanoma. Produced via immunoSEQ multiplex PCR; TCRdb's table is partial and in-frame only. The sample lists about 8,400 clones, 50% to 60% occurring once. Sequenced here: CD8+ T cells sorted from blood (inferred from file names), sampled from a patient given nivolumab and ipilimumab in sequence. The receptors shown here come from a human donor with melanoma. Each CDR3 is given without its conserved first and last residue. The order of the fields is V gene, CDR3 protein.

V: TRBV6-1
CDR3: ASKQGPWYT

V: TRBV2
CDR3: ASRGTGTSSYNSPLH

V: TRBV4-1
CDR3: ASSPDIYSNQPQH

V: TRBV7-9
CDR3: ASSLASGGAGWNEQF

V: TRBV13
CDR3: ASSSSPGESDGYT

V: TRBV2
CDR3: ASREGGAGGLAQF

V: TRBV4-2
CDR3: ASSQRKRDEQY

V: TRBV29-1
CDR3: SVYRGGGYT

V: TRBV6-1
CDR3: ASSTTVRYEQY

V: TRBV4-3
CDR3: ASSQGLGAPYEQY

V: TRBV27
CDR3: ASSWDIYNEQF

V: TRBV5-6
CDR3: ASSSGGTNTGELF

V: TRBV7-9
CDR3: ASGDSLAEKLF

V: TRBV4-1
CDR3: ASSQDRVREFPEAF

V: TRBV7-9
CDR3: ASSGRGGAHSYEQY

V: TRBV9
CDR3: ASSSRGQPQH

V: TRBV7-9
CDR3: ASSLGTAPDYEQY

V: TRBV19
CDR3: ASSISGGGSAYEQY

V: TRBV6-1
CDR3: ASSEGGRSYEQY

V: TRBV5-5
CDR3: ASSRGTGSYEQY

V: TRBV11-2
CDR3: ASSFRGYEQY

V: TRBV14
CDR3: ASSRTGEDLLGSPLH

V: TRBV6-5
CDR3: ASSPGTAYEQY

V: TRBV7-9
CDR3: ASSFSPSASSGYT

V: TRBV25-1
CDR3: ASSNGDNEKLF

V: TRBV11-2
CDR3: ASSLGESSYNEQF

V: TRBV7-3
CDR3: ASSFWSSKSSYNEQF

V: TRBV18
CDR3: ASGDRAYNSPLH

V: TRBV11-2
CDR3: ASSFRPFEQY

V: TRBV6-1
CDR3: ASSEGTGWVYEQY

V: TRBV6-5
CDR3: ASSGQSSYEQY

V: TRBV4-1
CDR3: ASSLLTGPYEQY

V: TRBV27
CDR3: ASSLARGAEQY